The 25 T cell receptor beta chains reported below all come from one sample, sequenced in a study of T cells in Graves' hyperthyroidism and ophthalmopathy. The source material, RNA transcripts, was used to amplify TCR beta CDR3 regions. With the HTBI primer set, the TCR CDR3 went through a first round of RT-PCR. TCRdb re-called the multiplex PCR reads through MiXCR, storing one row per CDR3 protein. The sample carries 450,000 to 700,000 distinct CDR3 sequences, just over 45% recorded once. Sequences were obtained from peripheral blood or thyroid tissue (not recorded which). These receptors all stem from an adult woman with Graves' disease, either hyperthyroidism or ophthalmopathy (not recorded which).

Many counts were recorded for this clonotype. The chain combines TRBV11-2 with TRBJ2-7, with unresolved D. Trimming stripped 2 bases from V and 9 bases from J, with 11 bases between. Germline V gives CDR1 SGHAT, CDR2 FQNNGV. The CDR3 runs to 12 residues. CDR3 sequence (DNA): TGTGCCAGCAGCTTATCCTTCGGCGGGCAGTACTTC. Protein sequence: CASSLSFGGQYF. Full variable domain (remainder filled in from reference TRBV11-2 and TRBJ2-7): EAGVAQSPRYKIIEKRQSVAFWCNPISGHATLYWYQQILGQGPKLLIQFQNNGVVDDSQLPKDRFSAERLKGVDSTLKIQPAKLEDSAVYLCASSLSFGGQYFGPGTRLTVT.

This clonotype occurred many times. The chain uses TRBV20-1 and TRBJ1-4; the match to TRBD1 covers 9 bases. V was clipped by 0 bases and J by 6 bases; unmatched bases: 5. CDR1 DFQATT and CDR2 SNEGSKA come from the germline V gene (reference sequence). This CDR3 comprises 15 residues. In DNA, the CDR3 is TGCAGTGCTAGAGATCAGACAGGGGGAGATGAAAAACTGTTTTTT. This codes for CSARDQTGGDEKLFF.

This chain connects TRBV12-3 or TRBV12-4 to TRBJ1-5, with TRBD1 identical over 9 bases. The CDR3 covers 13 residues. Trimming took 10 bases from V and 6 from J; bases not matched to a gene: 7. CDR3 coding DNA: TGTGCCACTCTGGAGGGACAGGGTCAGCCCCAGCATTTT. Translated: CATLEGQGQPQHF.

The chain couples TRBV11-2 to TRBJ1-3; a weak D match, TRBD1 (5 bases). CDR3 length: 15 amino acids. Germline-derived CDR1 and CDR2 are SGHAT and FQNNGV. The V end was cut by 4 bases, the J end by 1 base, with 11 bases between. Here the CDR3 reads CASSCRPGSGNTIYF. DNA for the CDR3: TGTGCCAGCAGCTGCCGACCAGGGTCTGGAAACACCATATATTTT. The whole variable domain, filled in from reference TRBV11-2 and TRBJ1-3, reads EAGVAQSPRYKIIEKRQSVAFWCNPISGHATLYWYQQILGQGPKLLIQFQNNGVVDDSQLPKDRFSAERLKGVDSTLKIQPAKLEDSAVYLCASSCRPGSGNTIYFGEGSWLTVV.

There are many counts of this clonotype. A much more abundant neighbour one base away suggests this may be a read error. CDR3 loop: CAISEGAGELFF. DNA for the CDR3: TGTGCCATCAGTGAAGGGGCCGGGGAGCTGTTTTTT. V is TRBV10-3 and J is TRBJ2-2; D may be TRBD1 (5 bases). The length of the CDR3 is 12 residues. V was pared by 3 bases and J by 6 bases, with 5 bases between. Germline CDR1 is ENHRY and CDR2 is SYGVKD.

The rearrangement links TRBV29-1 to TRBJ1-1, with 9 bases aligning to TRBD1. The junction had 5 bases not matched to a gene; V was cut back by 6 bases and J by 6 bases. Germline CDR1 is SQVTM and CDR2 is ANQGSEA. This CDR3 contains 12 residues. The CDR3 spells CSVQRDRAEAFF. CDR3 DNA: TGCAGCGTGCAACGGGACAGGGCTGAAGCTTTCTTT.

The rearrangement uses TRBV4-1 and TRBJ2-3; TRBD2 might be the D (7 bases). Germline V CDR1 and CDR2: MGHRA, YSYEKL. With 0 bases removed from V and 1 base from J, the gap between germline ends came to 11 bases. The CDR3 consists of 16 residues. The CDR3 nucleotides read TGCGCCAGCAGCCAAGAGGGGGGGGCCGGCACAGATACGCAGTATTTT. This translates into CASSQEGGAGTDTQYF.

The chain combines TRBV4-1 with TRBJ2-7; 9 bases are a match to TRBD2. V lost 5 bases to trimming and J lost 3 bases; unmatched junction nucleotides: 23. Germline-derived CDR1 and CDR2 are MGHRA and YSYEKL. The CDR3 consists of 20 residues. This CDR3 reads CASSSNSPLGLLAGDYEQYF. The CDR3 DNA reads as TGCGCCAGCAGCTCGAACTCGCCCCTAGGGCTCTTAGCGGGAGACTACGAGCAGTACTTC.

This clonotype was detected many times. The V gene is TRBV7-9, the J gene TRBJ2-7, with D uncertain. The CDR3 contains 11 residues. V was shortened by 5 bases and J by 7 bases, with 9 bases between the two germline ends. Germline values: CDR1 SEHNR, CDR2 FQNEAQ (reference sequence). CDR3 in amino acids: CASSPLGEQYF. The CDR3 nucleotides read TGTGCCAGCAGCCCCCTCGGGGAGCAGTACTTC.

The V and J genes are TRBV15 and TRBJ2-7, with D perhaps matching TRBD1 (6 bases). Germline V gives CDR1 LNHNV, CDR2 YYDKDF (reference sequence). The V end was cut by 3 bases, the J end by 4 bases, with 19 bases between. This CDR3 region has 16 residues. CDR3 sequence (DNA): TGTGCCACCAGCAGCTTGGCCCAGGGACAATTATACGAGCAGTACTTC. It is translated as CATSSLAQGQLYEQYF.

V and J are TRBV2 and TRBJ2-2; maybe TRBD2 (5 bases). This CDR3 is built from 15 residues. The germline V gene encodes CDR1 SNHLY and CDR2 FYNNEI. V was clipped by 5 bases and J by 3 bases, with 13 bases between them. The CDR3 is CASSYSGLHTGELFF. The CDR3 nucleotides read TGTGCCAGCAGTTACAGTGGACTGCACACCGGGGAGCTGTTTTTT.

The chain uses TRBV20-1 and TRBJ1-6, with D possibly matching TRBD1 (5 bases). Germline V gives CDR1 DFQATT, CDR2 SNEGSKA (reference sequence). The CDR3 runs to 16 residues. V was cut by 6 bases and J by 9 bases, with 24 bases left in between. The CDR3 nucleotides are TGCAGTGCGTGGGACCCCGAATGGGAAGGAAGTTCACCCCTCCACTTT. Amino acid sequence: CSAWDPEWEGSSPLHF.

The chain employs TRBV7-9 and TRBJ2-5; 11 bases map to TRBD2. With V trimmed by 5 bases and J by 4 bases, 12 bases remained unmatched. The CDR3 covers 17 residues. CDR1 SEHNR and CDR2 FQNEAQ come from the germline V gene (reference sequence). CDR3: CASSLGTSGNAGETQYF. CDR3 DNA sequence: TGTGCCAGCAGCCTCGGGACTAGCGGAAACGCCGGAGAGACCCAGTACTTC.

CDR3 protein: CASSRAGDGANVLTF. CDR3 coding DNA: TGTGCCAGCAGCCGGGCAGGGGATGGGGCCAACGTCCTGACTTTC. V and J are TRBV7-2 and TRBJ2-6; a possible D gene is TRBD1 (6 bases). The CDR3 covers 15 residues. Germline assignment: CDR1 SGHTA and CDR2 FQGNSA. V shed 5 bases and J shed 3 bases, with 11 bases lying between them.

This clonotype has just a few counts. V usage is TRBV28 and J usage is TRBJ2-5, with no clear D. The CDR3 consists of 9 residues. Trimming pared 7 bases from V and 3 bases from J, leaving 0 bases between. The germline gives CDR1 MDHEN, CDR2 SYDVKM. The CDR3 bases are TGTGCCAGCAAAGAGACCCAGTACTTC. The encoded protein is CASKETQYF.

This clonotype was observed a few times. The rearrangement joins TRBV6-2 or TRBV6-3 to TRBJ1-1; D possibly corresponds to TRBD1 (5 bases). CDR1 is MNHEY and CDR2 is SVGEGT in the germline V gene. Trimming left V 5 bases short and J 5 bases short, with 18 bases between. The CDR3 contains 15 residues. CDR3 sequence (DNA): TGTGCCAGCAGTCCCATTGGGGGTTTTAAGACTGAAGCTTTCTTT. This sequence encodes CASSPIGGFKTEAFF.

This chain joins TRBV20-1 and TRBJ2-7, with D possibly TRBD1 on 6 matching bases. Germline V CDR1 and CDR2: DFQATT, SNEGSKA (reference sequence). V shed 1 base and J shed 7 bases, with 11 bases lying between them. The CDR3 runs to 12 residues. CDR3 sequence reads: CSARGGPSEQYF. The CDR3 bases are TGCAGTGCTAGAGGGGGGCCGTCTGAGCAGTACTTC.

V is TRBV25-1 and J is TRBJ2-7; 7 nucleotides match TRBD2. This CDR3 region has 12 residues. V lost 10 bases, J lost 4 bases, and 7 bases stayed unmatched. Looked up from germline, CDR1 is MGHDK and CDR2 is SYGVNS. CDR3 bases: TGTGCCACCCAGGGCGGGAGATACGAGCAGTACTTC. This codes for CATQGGRYEQYF.

To note about this clonotype: The junction shows a germline mismatch at one end, possibly a read error. The rearrangement joins TRBV24-1 to TRBJ2-2; D gene uncertain. The germline V gene encodes CDR1 KGHDR and CDR2 SFDVKD. This CDR3 is built from 11 residues. This CDR3 reads CAASDAGELFF. DNA for the CDR3: TGTGCCGCCAGTGATGCCGGGGAGCTGTTTTTT.

Remarks on this clonotype: A much larger clone differs by one base, so this may be a read error. J is TRBJ2-2 and V is TRBV5-5; TRBD2 agrees at 7 bases. This CDR3 is 13 amino acids long. The germline gives CDR1 SGHKS, CDR2 YYEKEE (reference sequence). The DNA of the CDR3 is TGCGCCAGCAGCCTCAGGTGGGGGAGGGAGCCGTTTTTT. It is translated as CASSLRWGREPFF.

In this sample, this clonotype turned up many times. The chain has TRBV5-5 and TRBJ1-1; D not certain. Germline V gene lookup returns CDR1 SGHKS and CDR2 YYEKEE (reference sequence). V shed 0 bases and J shed 3 bases, with 9 bases lying between them. The length of the CDR3 is 14 residues. This CDR3 is CASSLEALDTEAFF. The DNA of the CDR3 is TGTGCCAGCAGCTTGGAGGCGCTGGACACTGAAGCTTTCTTT.

The V and J genes are TRBV29-1 and TRBJ1-3; maybe TRBD1 (5 bases). This CDR3 spans 14 amino acids. The germline V and J ends were trimmed by 4 bases and 0 bases, with 10 bases remaining between them. The germline V gene has CDR1 SQVTM and CDR2 ANQGSEA. CDR3 residues: CSVVEGSSGNTIYF. Here the CDR3 DNA reads TGCAGCGTTGTGGAGGGGAGCTCTGGAAACACCATATATTTT.

The chain is built from TRBV12-3 or TRBV12-4 and TRBJ2-7, with a weak D call TRBD2 (7 bases). The CDR3 has 14 amino acids. Trimming cost V 5 bases and J 6 bases, with 17 bases left between them. The CDR3 protein is CASSPLGGGIEQYF. The CDR3 coding sequence is TGTGCCAGCAGTCCGTTAGGGGGGGGAATCGAGCAGTACTTC.

V and J are TRBV12-3 or TRBV12-4 and TRBJ1-4; D ambiguous. V was clipped by 1 base and J by 8 bases, with 14 bases between them. This CDR3 contains 15 residues. The CDR3 spells CASSLGRGNREKLFF. Here the CDR3 DNA reads TGTGCCAGCAGTTTAGGACGCGGAAATCGGGAAAAACTGTTTTTT.

A few counts support this clonotype. The chain carries TRBV28 and TRBJ2-5; D is possibly TRBD1 (6 bases). Germline values: CDR1 MDHEN, CDR2 SYDVKM. This CDR3 spans 15 amino acids. V lost 6 bases, J lost 1 base, and 15 bases lay in between. CDR3 DNA: TGTGCCAGCAGCCCAATCAGGGGATTCCAAGAGACCCAGTACTTC. It specifies CASSPIRGFQETQYF.